This passage covers 14 T cell receptor beta chains from one sample sequenced in a study of cytomegalovirus exposure and HLA in healthy donors. The PCR was carried out with 60 Vbeta primers and 13 Jbeta primers. The assay was immunoSEQ multiplex PCR, and TCRdb's table has in-frame clones only and misses some. The sample contains around 140,000 clones, about four fifths of which appear only once. What was sequenced was PBMCs. These receptor sequences come from a middle-aged woman in good health and CMV-seronegative.

V gene TRBV15 combines with J gene TRBJ2-1; D is possibly TRBD1 (6 bases). Germline lookup yields CDR1 LNHNV and CDR2 YYDKDF (reference sequence). CDR3 length: 13 amino acids. The V gene lost 0 bases and the J gene lost 12 bases, with 12 bases spanning the gap. Here the CDR3 DNA reads TGTGCCACCAGCAGAGATTTGGGGGCTCGGCAGTTCTTC. Protein sequence: CATSRDLGARQFF.

The chain recombines TRBV6-6 with TRBJ1-6, with 8 bases identical to TRBD1. The CDR3 consists of 16 residues. Trimming at V came to 6 bases and at J to 6 bases, leaving 10 bases not matched to a gene. The germline gives CDR1 MNHNY, CDR2 SVGAGI (reference sequence). Written as DNA, the CDR3 is TGTGCCAGCAGACCGGGCAGGGGGCAAGGTAATTCACCCCTCCACTTT. This encodes CASRPGRGQGNSPLHF.

V gene TRBV27 combines with J gene TRBJ2-6, with a possible D match to TRBD1 (5 bases). This CDR3 contains 16 residues. Looked up from germline, CDR1 is MNHEY and CDR2 is SMNVEV (reference sequence). V was pared by 6 bases and J by 3 bases, with 15 bases between. The CDR3 bases are TGTGCCAGCAGCACCCCCAGGGTTGGTGGGGCCAACGTCCTGACTTTC. Translation gives CASSTPRVGGANVLTF. Variable domain in full (rest from reference TRBV27 and TRBJ2-6): EAQVTQNPRYLITVTGKKLTVTCSQNMNHEYMSWYRQDPGLGLRQIYYSMNVEVTDKGDVPEGYKVSRKEKRNFPLILESPSPNQTSLYFCASSTPRVGGANVLTFGAGSRLTVL.

V usage is TRBV27 and J usage is TRBJ2-6, with 7 nucleotides matching TRBD1. The CDR3 is 19 residues long. Unmatched junction bases numbered 17, after V lost 5 bases and J lost 4 bases. Germline lookup yields CDR1 MNHEY and CDR2 SMNVEV (reference sequence). DNA of the CDR3: TGTGCCAGCAGTACTCCGCCCACAGGGGTGAAATCCGGGGCCAACGTCCTGACTTTC. Translation gives CASSTPPTGVKSGANVLTF.

V and J are TRBV5-4 and TRBJ2-5, with D perhaps matching TRBD2 (5 bases). V lost 0 bases and J 4 bases, leaving 16 bases between the germline ends. The CDR3 runs to 16 residues. Germline CDR1 and CDR2: SGHNT and YYREEE (reference sequence). The CDR3 nucleotides read TGTGCCAGCAGCTTGGGGGCTAGCATCCTAGGAGAGACCCAGTACTTC. Its protein is CASSLGASILGETQYF.

This chain uses TRBV5-6 with TRBJ1-1; tentatively, D is TRBD1 (5 bases). With 2 bases removed from V and 4 bases from J, the gap between germline ends came to 15 bases. Germline loops: CDR1 SGHDT, CDR2 YYEEEE. The CDR3 is 15 amino acids. The CDR3 nucleotides are TGTGCCAGCAGCTTTCTTGGCCAGGGTTCCACTGAAGCTTTCTTT. As protein: CASSFLGQGSTEAFF. Together with reference TRBV5-6 and TRBJ1-1, the CDR3 gives the full variable domain: DAGVTQSPTHLIKTRGQQVTLRCSPKSGHDTVSWYQQALGQGPQFIFQYYEEEERQRGNFPDRFSGHQFPNYSSELNVNALLLGDSALYLCASSFLGQGSTEAFFGQGTRLTVV.

V gene TRBV18 combines with J gene TRBJ2-2; maybe TRBD1 (6 bases). V lost 2 bases to trimming and J lost 7 bases, with 11 bases between them. Germline values: CDR1 KGHSH, CDR2 LQKENI. There are 14 residues in the CDR3. This CDR3 is CASSPSPTGGELFF. The CDR3 DNA follows: TGTGCCAGCTCACCATCGCCGACAGGCGGGGAGCTGTTTTTT.

The rearrangement joins TRBV6-1 to TRBJ1-1, with a tentative D call TRBD1 (5 bases). Germline V gene lookup returns CDR1 MNHNS and CDR2 SASEGT. This CDR3 comprises 14 residues. V lost 8 bases, J lost 4 bases, and 17 bases lay in between. This chain's CDR3 is CASRIQDRSTEAFF. The CDR3 nucleotides are TGTGCCAGCCGAATACAGGATCGCAGCACTGAAGCTTTCTTT.

The CDR3 loop reads CASSPAQGGGPQHF. As DNA, the CDR3 is TGTGCCAGCTCACCAGCCCAGGGTGGTGGACCCCAGCATTTT. This sequence joins TRBV18 and TRBJ1-5, with D maybe TRBD1 (5 bases). Per germline, CDR1 KGHSH and CDR2 LQKENI. Deletions cut 2 bases from V and 10 bases from J, with 15 bases between. This CDR3 is built from 14 residues.

This chain links TRBV7-3 with TRBJ1-1, with a tentative D call TRBD1 (6 bases). Trimming took 5 bases from V and 2 from J, leaving 18 bases between them. CDR1 and CDR2 from the germline V gene are SGHTA and FQGTGA. This CDR3 contains 16 residues. The CDR3 sequence is CASSPRAGAPNTEAFF. For the CDR3, the DNA is TGTGCCAGCAGCCCCAGAGCGGGGGCTCCTAACACTGAAGCTTTCTTT. The full variable domain, rest sourced from reference TRBV7-3 and TRBJ1-1, is GAGVSQTPSNKVTEKGKYVELRCDPISGHTALYWYRQSLGQGPEFLIYFQGTGAADDSGLPNDRFFAVRPEGSVSTLKIQRTERGDSAVYLCASSPRAGAPNTEAFFGQGTRLTVV.

The chain couples TRBV30 to TRBJ1-1; 7 bases line up with TRBD1. The CDR3 runs to 13 residues. Trimming took 3 bases from V and 3 from J; bases not matched to a gene: 4. Per the germline V gene, CDR1 is GTSNPN and CDR2 is SVGIG (reference sequence). The CDR3 DNA reads TGTGCCTGGAGGAAGGGGGCTCACACTGAAGCTTTCTTT. This translates into CAWRKGAHTEAFF.

CDR3 protein: CASSLVGAGGREKLFF. CDR3 DNA sequence: TGTGCCAGCAGCTTAGTAGGGGCAGGGGGCCGGGAAAAACTGTTTTTT. The rearrangement joins TRBV7-9 to TRBJ1-4; 8 bases are shared with TRBD1. The CDR3 runs to 16 residues. V lost 1 base and J lost 8; bases outside the gene matches: 9. Germline V gene lookup returns CDR1 SEHNR and CDR2 FQNEAQ (reference sequence).

This clone was detected a few times. Here the CDR3 DNA reads TGTGCTAGTGGTTTGGTTATACCAGGGCGTAACTATGGCTACACCTTC. It codes for CASGLVIPGRNYGYTF. This chain uses TRBV12-5 with TRBJ1-2; D possibly corresponds to TRBD1 (5 bases). Trimming took 0 bases from V and 1 from J, leaving 12 bases between them. Germline CDR1 is LGHNT and CDR2 is FRNRAP. The CDR3 runs 16 residues.

J is TRBJ2-6 and V is TRBV2, with 10 bases that match TRBD1. Per the germline V gene, CDR1 is SNHLY and CDR2 is FYNNEI. V gave up 8 bases and J gave up 0 bases; unmatched junction bases: 7. There are 17 residues in the CDR3. For the CDR3, the DNA is TGTGCCAGCCTAACGGGACAGGGGTTCTCTGGGGCCAACGTCCTGACTTTC. Amino acid sequence: CASLTGQGFSGANVLTF.